This T cell receptor beta chain was captured by sequencing in a study of cytomegalovirus exposure and HLA in healthy donors (dated by TCRdb to the late 2010s). About the study as a whole: An earlier analysis of 587 of the donors reported 276 Gb of sequence data and 117 million unique TCR beta sequences obtained from about 170 million T cells. An early release that covered fewer than 800 HLA-typed donors contained about 300 gigabases of sequencing data and 65 million to 100 million unique TCR sequences. Of the roughly 390 genotyped donors, roughly 80% were placed in the genetic ancestry cluster associated with self-reported Caucasian donors. The aim of the study was to test whether cataloging public T cell receptors could identify signatures of past pathogen exposure. The study profiled the T cell repertoires of hundreds of subjects by immunosequencing and related them to cytomegalovirus serostatus. Besides the first cohort of approximately 710 subjects, a separate validation cohort made up of 95 to 150 different subjects was used. To predict cytomegalovirus infection status, the study combined high-throughput TCR immunosequencing, statistical association of individual TCRs with disease status, and machine learning. A later analysis re-analyzed previously published TCR beta repertoires from about 600 donors and added high-resolution HLA genotyping to study TCR occurrence patterns. The later analysis used no new phenotypic data to find candidate immune exposures, relying instead on TCR beta sequences and their occurrence across donors. In an earlier analysis of 587 of the donors, high-throughput TCR beta sequencing was used to judge whether each TCR beta V gene segment behaved as functional or pseudogenic. Donor age, sex, ethnicity and CMV serostatus were compiled together with the repertoire data. In a later genetic analysis, genome-wide SNP genotypes for about three fifths of the 666 donors were used, and that subset was treated as a discovery cohort. All discovery cohort repertoires had been generated using a single sequencing platform. HLA typing included class I and class II loci at four-digit resolution. Typing coverage differed by locus: A, B, C, DRB1 and DQB1 were typed in roughly 620-630 donors, DQA1 in about 500, DPA1 in roughly 590, and DPB1 in 472. Several DR-DQ haplotypes were handled as single units for association and clustering because linkage in the cohort was strong. Across approximately 420 genotyped donors of the cohort, an average of about 240,000 unique TCR beta nucleotide sequences per donor were sequenced, and approximately 19% of those sequences were non-productive.

With respect to this clone: It lacks a known antigen. Base qualities are not provided; no much larger clone lies one nucleotide away.

The cohort consisted of fewer than 700 healthy bone marrow donors. All cohort members were sampled while nominally healthy, although unrecorded immune exposures were likely present. The donor tested CMV seronegative and was one of the 352 seronegative cohort members. A peripheral blood sample was collected from each donor, and TCR beta sequencing was performed on peripheral blood mononuclear cells. The Qiagen DNeasy Blood Extraction Kit was used to extract genomic DNA from the blood cell samples. The CDR3 has 12 amino acids, counting the end cysteine and phenylalanine. The retained sequence is limited to the CDR3, 36 bases, with the frame set at the first base. CDR1 SGHTA and CDR2 FQGNSA are derived from the germline V gene. Trimming takes 8 bases from V and 10 bases from J, and the germline ends sit 15 bases apart. The protocol used for the library was the immunoSEQ multiplex PCR assay. The multiplex PCR relied on a mix of 60 forward primers for TCR Vbeta segments and 13 reverse primers for TCR Jbeta segments. A multiplex PCR assay on genomic DNA amplified the CDR3 region of rearranged TCR beta genes. The amplified TCR beta libraries were sequenced on the Illumina HiSeq System as 87-base-pair reads. The authors processed their data as follows. A later analysis counted some 80 million unique TCR beta chains across the 550 to 750 repertoires, and some 11 million of these chains were shared by at least two donors. Raw reads were error-corrected and collapsed into unique sequences by a nearest-neighbor algorithm in which closely related sequences were merged to remove PCR and sequencing errors. To assign V, D and J gene segments, CDR3 sequences were aligned to IMGT reference sequences. For a sequence to be retained, a match of at least six nucleotides was required to both a V gene segment and a J gene segment. Rearrangements were classified as productive when the CDR3 lacked stop codons and remained in frame with V and J, and all other rearrangements were classified as non-productive. Following IMGT convention, CDR3 was defined as the stretch from the second conserved V-encoded cysteine to the conserved J-encoded phenylalanine. Sequences without an unambiguous match to a single V gene segment were excluded from the earlier analysis of several hundred of the donors. In an earlier analysis of 450 to 700 of the donors, V segments were called functional above 56.7% productive rearrangements and were called segregating when the between-donor standard deviation exceeded 5%. A statistical classification framework was built for diagnosing cytomegalovirus status from the catalog of TCR beta chain sequences. A later analysis assigned V and J genes by comparing TCR nucleotide sequences with IMGT/GENE-DB human TR gene sequences. The TCRdist pipeline was used in a later analysis to assign CDR3 sequences and most-parsimonious VDJ recombination scenarios. In a later analysis, each TCR beta chain was defined by its CDR3 amino acid sequence together with its V-gene family, and reads lacking a unique V-gene family were excluded. To address suspected cross-contamination and a sequencing artifact, a later analysis removed a few hundred highly shared, low-generation-probability nucleotide sequences. In a later analysis, a clonal expansion index for each public chain was calculated from normalized within-repertoire ranks of inferred template counts. In a later analysis, generation probabilities were computed with a VDJ recombination model fitted to out-of-frame rearrangements, and the resulting probabilities were checked against IGoR. In a later analysis, TCR-TCR, TCR-HLA and TCR-CMV co-occurrence was scored with hypergeometric tests, and a repertoire-size bias correction was applied to TCR pairs. False discovery rates were estimated in a later analysis by permuting HLA or CMV assignments 20 times. In a later analysis, co-occurring TCRs were grouped using DBSCAN, with TCRdist sequence similarity added in when clustering inside HLA-allele-positive subsets. Repertoires with fewer than 30,000 or more than 120,000 public chains, plus five repertoires with anomalous nucleotide sharing, were excluded from co-occurrence clustering. TCRdb provides this immuneACCESS table in a form limited to in-frame rearrangements. Some clones are lacking; in checked studies, under half of them reflect an unresolved V gene, and why the rest are absent is not known. V and J calls and clone size are copied from that table; D and trimming were computed from the DNA. Recorded for this sample are around 98,000 clones; about 81% of them occurred a single time. Approximately 1.3% of the sample is taken by the ten largest.

Summary of the overall study and its limitations: Correlated functional status among segregating V segments might reflect linkage disequilibrium, but an unknown experimental factor could not be ruled out. Because HLA typing was missing for some donors at each locus, association tests included only the typed subset. Presence/absence analyses assumed roughly uniform sequencing depth across donors, an assumption that may not hold. While some public TCRs were present in many individuals, most TCR sequences turned up only very rarely across donors. The study gave a list of more than 150 TCR beta chains associated with cytomegalovirus. In vitro tests confirmed that a few of the cytomegalovirus-associated TCR beta chains recognize cytomegalovirus antigens. According to a later analysis, parvovirus B19, influenza, CMV and Epstein-Barr virus appeared linked to several top co-occurrence clusters. Because the 87-base-pair reads could not distinguish some IMGT-functional V segments, including TRBV6-2 and TRBV6-3, those segments were excluded. In a later genetic analysis, fewer N-insertions in productive TCRs were reported among donors in an Asian-associated ancestry cluster than the roughly 700-donor mean. A later genetic analysis associated a missense DCLRE1C variant with V-gene and J-gene trimming of TCR beta chains, and an independent cohort replicated the association. The classifier was reported to diagnose cytomegalovirus status with high specificity and sensitivity in both the original cohort and the validation cohort. In an earlier analysis of more than 450 of the donors, most TCR beta V segments were observed in productive rearrangements about 90% or about 30% of the time, broadly matching IMGT annotations. The only immune exposure information available for the cohort was CMV serostatus. In a later analysis, the rate of TCR association differed among HLA loci, with DRB1 alleles having the most associated TCRs and HLA-C alleles having the fewest. According to a later analysis, most CMV-associated TCR beta chains appeared to be HLA-restricted, and the HLA associations seemed to be driven largely by CMV exposure. Only TCR beta chains were sequenced in this cohort, and the absence of alpha or paired-chain data limited detectable features. According to the authors, the approach could potentially be generalized to other disease states and immunological phenotypes. A further reported finding was that TCR beta sequences accurately predicted the HLA-A and HLA-B alleles for most subjects in the first cohort. In a later analysis, HLA-associated TCR beta chains were found to be more clonally expanded and to have lower generation probabilities than equally common non-associated chains. Specific HLA alleles were associated with more than 15,000 TCR beta sequences at a false discovery rate of 0.05 in a later analysis. When HLA alleles, especially DR and DQ, strongly co-occurred, attributing TCR associations to individual alleles was difficult. The earlier analysis of 450 to 700 of the donors excluded over 15 rarely observed V segments, including chromosome 9 orphons, because counts were too low. A cluster of highly shared sequence variants was judged likely to be a technical artifact of the sequencing pipeline.

The sequenced material came from PBMCs. The sequence came from a man aged 35 to 55 in good health and CMV-seronegative. The chain is assembled from TRBV7-2 and TRBJ1-5; confidence is insufficient to name the D gene. The sequenced DNA is TGTGCCAGCGGATACTCAGGTAAACCCCAGCATTTT. Its protein product is CASGYSGKPQHF.